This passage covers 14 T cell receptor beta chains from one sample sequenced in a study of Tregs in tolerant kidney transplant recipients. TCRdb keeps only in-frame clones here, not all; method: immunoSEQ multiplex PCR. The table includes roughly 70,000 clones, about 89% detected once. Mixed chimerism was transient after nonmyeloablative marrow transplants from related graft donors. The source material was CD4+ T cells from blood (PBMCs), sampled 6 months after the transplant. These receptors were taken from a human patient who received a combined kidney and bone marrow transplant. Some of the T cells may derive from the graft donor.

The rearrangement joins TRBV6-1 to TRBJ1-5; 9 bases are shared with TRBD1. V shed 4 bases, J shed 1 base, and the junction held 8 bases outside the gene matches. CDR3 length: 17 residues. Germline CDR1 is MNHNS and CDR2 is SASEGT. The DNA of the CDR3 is TGTGCCAGCAGTGGGACAGGGGCCTCGAGCAGCAATCAGCCCCAGCATTTT. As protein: CASSGTGASSSNQPQHF.

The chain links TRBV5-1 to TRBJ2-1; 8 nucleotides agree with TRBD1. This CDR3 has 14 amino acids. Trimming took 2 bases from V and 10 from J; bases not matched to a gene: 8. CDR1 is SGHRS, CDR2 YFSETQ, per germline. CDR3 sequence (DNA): TGCGCCAGCAGCTTAACAGGGGGGTCGGGCGAGCAGTTCTTC. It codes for CASSLTGGSGEQFF. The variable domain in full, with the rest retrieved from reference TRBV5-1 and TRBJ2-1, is KAGVTQTPRYLIKTRGQQVTLSCSPISGHRSVSWYQQTPGQGLQFLFEYFSETQRNKGNFPGRFSGRQFSNSRSEMNVSTLELGDSALYLCASSLTGGSGEQFFGPGTRLTVL.

CDR3 DNA: TGTGCCAGCAGCTTGGTCCCAGGGCTGGCGGGAAGCGGAGAGCAGTACTTC. The encoded protein is CASSLVPGLAGSGEQYF. The rearrangement links TRBV5-5 to TRBJ2-7, with D maybe TRBD2 (6 bases). The CDR3 contains 17 residues. V was cut by 0 bases and J by 7 bases, with 23 bases left in between. In germline, CDR1 is SGHKS, CDR2 YYEKEE (reference sequence).

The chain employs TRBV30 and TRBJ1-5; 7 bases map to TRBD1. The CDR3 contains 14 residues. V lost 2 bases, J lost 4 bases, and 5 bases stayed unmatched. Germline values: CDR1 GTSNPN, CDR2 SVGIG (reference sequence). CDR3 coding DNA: TGTGCCTGGAGTACCGGGACAGAGAATCAGCCCCAGCATTTT. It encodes CAWSTGTENQPQHF.

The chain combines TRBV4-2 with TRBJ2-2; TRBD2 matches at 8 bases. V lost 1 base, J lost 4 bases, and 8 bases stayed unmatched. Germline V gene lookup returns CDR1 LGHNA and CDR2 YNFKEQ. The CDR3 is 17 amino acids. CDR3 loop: CASSQVERSGGTGELFF. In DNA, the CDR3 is TGTGCCAGCAGCCAAGTCGAGCGAAGCGGGGGCACCGGGGAGCTGTTTTTT.

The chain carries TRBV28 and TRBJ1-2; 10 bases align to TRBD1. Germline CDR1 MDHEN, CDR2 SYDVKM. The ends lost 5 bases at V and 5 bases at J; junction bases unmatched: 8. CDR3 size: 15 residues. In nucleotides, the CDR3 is TGTGCCAGCAGTAACGCCGGGACAGGGGATTATGGCTACACCTTC. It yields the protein CASSNAGTGDYGYTF.

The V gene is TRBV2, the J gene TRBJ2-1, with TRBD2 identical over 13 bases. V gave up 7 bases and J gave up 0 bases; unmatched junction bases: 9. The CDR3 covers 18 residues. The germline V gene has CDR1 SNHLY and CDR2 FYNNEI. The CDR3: CASMSGTSGTSSYNEQFF. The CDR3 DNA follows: TGTGCCAGCATGTCCGGGACTAGCGGGACTAGCTCCTACAATGAGCAGTTCTTC.

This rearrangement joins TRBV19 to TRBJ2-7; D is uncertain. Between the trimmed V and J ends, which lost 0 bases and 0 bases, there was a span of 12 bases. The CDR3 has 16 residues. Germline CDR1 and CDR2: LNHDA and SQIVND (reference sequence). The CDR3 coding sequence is TGTGCCAGTAGTATAGATCCGGGTGCCAGCTCCTACGAGCAGTACTTC. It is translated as CASSIDPGASSYEQYF.

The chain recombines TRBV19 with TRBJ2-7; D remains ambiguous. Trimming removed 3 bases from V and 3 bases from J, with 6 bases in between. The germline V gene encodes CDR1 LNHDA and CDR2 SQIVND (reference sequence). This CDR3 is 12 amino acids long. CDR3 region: CASSIGSYEQYF. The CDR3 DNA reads TGTGCCAGTAGTATTGGTAGCTACGAGCAGTACTTC.

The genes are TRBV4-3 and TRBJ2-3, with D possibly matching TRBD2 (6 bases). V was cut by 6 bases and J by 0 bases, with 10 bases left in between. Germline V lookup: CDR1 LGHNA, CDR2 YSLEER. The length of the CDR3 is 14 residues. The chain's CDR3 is CASRLGGSTDTQYF. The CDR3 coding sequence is TGCGCCAGCAGATTGGGGGGTAGCACAGATACGCAGTATTTT.

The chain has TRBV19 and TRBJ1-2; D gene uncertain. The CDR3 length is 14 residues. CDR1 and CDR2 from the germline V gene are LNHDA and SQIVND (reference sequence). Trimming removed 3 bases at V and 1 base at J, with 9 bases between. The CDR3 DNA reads TGTGCCAGTAGTATGGTCCGGGATAACTATGGCTACACCTTC. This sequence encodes CASSMVRDNYGYTF.

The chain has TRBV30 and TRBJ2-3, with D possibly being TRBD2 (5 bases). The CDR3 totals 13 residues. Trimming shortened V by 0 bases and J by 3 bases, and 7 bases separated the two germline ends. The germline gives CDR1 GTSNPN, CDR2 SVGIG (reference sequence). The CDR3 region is CAWSVRGTDTQYF. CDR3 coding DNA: TGTGCCTGGAGTGTACGAGGGACAGATACGCAGTATTTT.

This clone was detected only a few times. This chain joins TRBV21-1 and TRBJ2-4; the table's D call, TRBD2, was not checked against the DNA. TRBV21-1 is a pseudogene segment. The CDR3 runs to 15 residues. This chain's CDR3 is CASSSRLAGRNIQYF. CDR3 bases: TGTGCCAGCAGCTCCCGACTAGCGGGGAGGAACATTCAGTACTTC.

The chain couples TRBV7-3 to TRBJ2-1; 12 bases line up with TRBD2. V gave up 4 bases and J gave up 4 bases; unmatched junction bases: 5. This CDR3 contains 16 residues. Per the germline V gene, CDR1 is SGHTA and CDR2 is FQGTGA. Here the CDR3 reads CASSSSSGGVYNEQFF. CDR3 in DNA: TGTGCCAGCAGCTCCTCTAGCGGGGGGGTTTACAATGAGCAGTTCTTC.